This paragraph covers one T cell receptor (beta chain) sequence. Its antigen is currently not known. Within one base of it there is no much larger clone, and no base qualities were kept. The data stem from a study of blood T cell repertoires in COVID-19 (dated by TCRdb to about 2020). About the investigation overall: Collaborator samples came from the United States, Italy and Spain and covered acute and convalescent phases of COVID-19. Where available, HLA class I and class II types were taken from metadata supplied by the sample provider and were not determined by assay-based typing. A freely available public database, intended as a resource for researchers studying the immune response to SARS-CoV-2, is where the repertoires were released. Sample metadata almost always included a de-identified subject ID, COVID-19 status, age in years and sex. Subjects who had been exposed to COVID-19, were actively infected with it, or had recovered from it provided the deeply sampled blood TCRbeta repertoires that made up the dataset. The samples were drawn from the first 160 participants of the ongoing ImmuneRACE study and from about 1,200 subjects provided by 6 global collaborators. The prospective study material was composed of cDNA or gDNA derived from T cells, B-cell-depleted T cells, or PBMCs.

Measured from the cysteine to the phenylalanine, the CDR3 is 12 residues long. Only CDR3 DNA remains: 36 bases, in frame from the first base. The germline V gene gives CDR1 as SNHLY and CDR2 as FYNNEI. V gives up 4 bases and J gives up 2 bases, and the segment between their germline ends measures 5 bases. TCRbeta CDR3 regions were amplified from genomic DNA using the immunoSEQ Assay, a bias-controlled multiplex PCR. The paper's data handling went like this. The number of nucleated cells in each sample was estimated from the amplification of reference gene primers within the assay. Sequence reads were collapsed and filtered to measure the absolute abundance of every unique TCRbeta CDR3 rearrangement. For each sample, productive Simpson clonality was calculated as the square root of Simpson's diversity index across productive rearrangements. TCRdb retrieved this table from immuneACCESS and kept in-frame rearrangements only. Not all clones are present; in checked studies, unresolved V genes account for under half, and no reason is known for the remainder. V and J calls and clone size come straight from that table; D and trimming were deduced from the DNA. The sample table records approximately 120,000 clones; approximately 74% of these occur just once. The ten largest clones take up 6% of the sample.

One collaborating source in Seattle enrolled patients during active infection and followed them longitudinally through the course of disease. Collaborating institutions collected whole blood in K2EDTA tubes following their own protocols. For TCRbeta analysis, collaborators shipped samples as frozen whole blood, isolated PBMCs, or DNA extracted from either of those sample types. The investigation overall reported the following: The quantity of clinical and demographic metadata differed by source and by participant and was supplied without curation.

The sequenced sample consisted of peripheral blood. Recombination connected TRBV2 to TRBJ2-5; the D gene is not confidently resolved. This TCR was sampled from a man older than 75 with COVID-19, enrolled during active disease. The CDR3 region: CASSAEQETQYF. The sequenced DNA: TGTGCCAGCAGTGCAGAACAAGAGACCCAGTACTTC.